What follows are 21 T cell receptor beta chains derived from one specimen sequenced in a study of T cell responses to AZD1222 COVID-19 vaccine. Assay: immunoSEQ multiplex PCR; the TCRdb copy retains only in-frame clones and omits some. The data contain around 140,000 clones, 85% to 95% of them singletons. The input for sequencing was peripheral blood, taken 28 days after the second AZD1222 dose. These receptors came from an adult who received the AZD1222 COVID-19 vaccine.

The rearrangement joins TRBV28 to TRBJ1-1, with a weak D call TRBD1 (5 bases). The CDR3 runs 14 residues. V lost 7 bases and J lost 8, with 20 bases in between. Germline CDR1 and CDR2: MDHEN and SYDVKM. The CDR3 DNA reads as TGTGCCAGCACCGTACCTGGGGGACTCAGAGAAGCTTTCTTT. Translation gives CASTVPGGLREAFF.

The CDR3 is CASSSSGTPDQPQHF. The CDR3 DNA reads TGTGCCAGCAGCTCCTCCGGGACACCCGATCAGCCCCAGCATTTT. This rearrangement joins TRBV7-2 to TRBJ1-5; possible D gene TRBD1, 6 bases. The germline CDR1 and CDR2 sequences are SGHTA and FQGNSA. The CDR3 is made up of 15 amino acids. The germline V and J ends were trimmed by 4 bases and 5 bases, with 15 bases remaining between them.

This clone was seen just once. The chain uses TRBV7-2 and TRBJ2-3; possible D gene TRBD1, 6 bases. Germline CDR1 SGHTA, CDR2 FQGNSA. This CDR3 contains 15 residues. V lost 4 bases and J 4 bases, leaving 15 bases between the germline ends. The CDR3 is CASSSKAGGADTQYF. CDR3 coding DNA: TGTGCCAGCAGCTCAAAGGCTGGGGGCGCAGATACGCAGTATTTT.

The chain carries TRBV18 and TRBJ1-2; a possible D gene is TRBD1 (6 bases). Germline V gives CDR1 KGHSH, CDR2 LQKENI. The CDR3 sequence is 14 residues long. V gave up 6 bases and J gave up 2 bases, with 13 bases separating them. The CDR3 region is CASSSDRINYGYTF. Written as DNA, the CDR3 is TGTGCCAGCTCCTCGGACAGAATAAACTATGGCTACACCTTC. Full variable domain (rest looked up from reference TRBV18 and TRBJ1-2): NAGVMQNPRHLVRRRGQEARLRCSPMKGHSHVYWYRQLPEEGLKFMVYLQKENIIDESGMPKERFSAEFPKEGPSILRIQQVVRGDSAAYFCASSSDRINYGYTFGSGTRLTVV.

This chain links TRBV11-3 with TRBJ2-3; D may be TRBD1 or TRBD2 (6 bases each). Trimming cost V 5 bases and J 1 base, with 10 bases left between them. The CDR3 sequence is 14 residues long. CDR1 and CDR2 (germline): SGHNT, YENEEA. CDR3 DNA sequence: TGTGCCAGCAGCATGGAGGGGGGCACAGATACGCAGTATTTT. It codes for CASSMEGGTDTQYF.

The chain employs TRBV5-1 and TRBJ2-7; TRBD2 agrees at 9 bases. The CDR3 runs 14 residues. The ends lost 4 bases at V and 2 bases at J; junction bases unmatched: 4. Germline CDR1 reads SGHRS; CDR2 reads YFSETQ. The CDR3 nucleotides read TGCGCCAGCAGCGCCAGCGGGGGGACCTACGAGCAGTACTTC. This gives the protein CASSASGGTYEQYF.

The V call is TRBV24-1, the J call TRBJ2-2, with TRBD2 identical over 10 bases. Trimming removed 9 bases from V and 6 bases from J; junction bases left unmatched: 6. The CDR3 spans 14 residues. The V gene's germline CDR1 is KGHDR and CDR2 SFDVKD. CDR3 sequence reads: CATQREGRAGELFF. The CDR3 coding sequence is TGTGCCACCCAGCGGGAGGGCCGCGCCGGGGAGCTGTTTTTT.

This clone was counted a few times. This sequence joins TRBV30 and TRBJ2-7, with D perhaps matching TRBD2 (6 bases). Trimming took 1 base from V and 6 from J, leaving 16 bases between them. The CDR3 totals 14 residues. Germline-derived CDR1 and CDR2 are GTSNPN and SVGIG (reference sequence). For the CDR3, the DNA is TGTGCCTGGAGTGGCGGGGAGGAGATGAGCGAGCAGTACTTC. This sequence encodes CAWSGGEEMSEQYF.

The rearrangement links TRBV7-9 to TRBJ1-2, with a tentative D call TRBD1 (6 bases). V gave up 3 bases and J gave up 8 bases, with 10 bases separating them. This CDR3 is 12 amino acids long. Germline V gene data show CDR1 as SEHNR and CDR2 as FQNEAQ (reference sequence). The DNA of the CDR3 is TGTGCCAGCAGCTTTGACAGGAGCGGCTACACCTTC. It is translated as CASSFDRSGYTF.

The rearrangement uses TRBV6-6 and TRBJ2-7; D is undetermined. The V end lost 2 bases, the J end lost 2 bases, and 1 base lay between the germline ends. The CDR3 extends over 11 amino acids. Germline CDR1 and CDR2: MNHNY and SVGAGI (reference sequence). CDR3 nucleotides: TGTGCCAGCAGTTACACCTACGAGCAGTACTTC. Encoded protein: CASSYTYEQYF.

The V and J genes are TRBV27 and TRBJ1-4; possibly TRBD1 for D (6 bases). The germline gives CDR1 MNHEY, CDR2 SMNVEV (reference sequence). Deletions cut 1 base from V and 7 bases from J, with 10 bases between. The length of the CDR3 is 14 residues. In DNA form, the CDR3 reads TGTGCCAGCAGTTTATGGGGGCGCGCTGAAAAACTGTTTTTT. This translates into CASSLWGRAEKLFF.

The V and J genes are TRBV5-1 and TRBJ1-1, with 7 bases fitting TRBD1. V shed 4 bases, J shed 5 bases, and the junction held 8 bases outside the gene matches. This CDR3 has 14 amino acids. CDR1 is SGHRS and CDR2 is YFSETQ in the germline V gene. The CDR3 loop reads CASSLIQGTTEAFF. The DNA of the CDR3 is TGCGCCAGCAGCCTAATACAGGGGACGACTGAAGCTTTCTTT.

This clone came up a few times. The rearrangement uses TRBV28 and TRBJ1-3, with D hard to call. The germline gives CDR1 MDHEN, CDR2 SYDVKM. V was pared by 2 bases and J by 0 bases, with 8 bases between. CDR3 length: 15 residues. The DNA for the CDR3 is TGTGCCAGCAGTTTACGGTCAGTCTCTGGAAACACCATATATTTT. Encoded protein: CASSLRSVSGNTIYF.

V gene TRBV4-3 combines with J gene TRBJ2-2; D gene uncertain. The V and J ends lost 3 bases and 0 bases respectively, with 11 bases between them. The germline V gene has CDR1 LGHNA and CDR2 YSLEER. There are 16 residues in the CDR3. The CDR3 DNA follows: TGCGCCAGCAGCCACCCCCACAACGCGAACACCGGGGAGCTGTTTTTT. Protein product: CASSHPHNANTGELFF.

The V and J genes are TRBV9 and TRBJ2-1; 9 bases are a match to TRBD2. The CDR3 runs to 15 residues. Germline CDR1 and CDR2: SGDLS and YYNGEE. J was trimmed by 6 bases and V by 4 bases; bases with no gene match: 8. The DNA of the CDR3 is TGTGCCAGCAGCACGCGGGGACTAGCTATCAATGAGCAGTTCTTC. Translated, it gives CASSTRGLAINEQFF.

The chain carries TRBV14 and TRBJ2-5; weak D call: TRBD1 (5 bases). Trimming cost V 3 bases and J 3 bases, with 11 bases left between them. The CDR3 is 14 residues long. CDR1 and CDR2 from the germline V gene are SGHDN and FVKESK. The CDR3 loop reads CASSHLGREETQYF. The CDR3 nucleotides read TGTGCCAGCAGCCATTTGGGCAGGGAAGAGACCCAGTACTTC.

DNA of the CDR3: TGTGCCAGCGGCATACTAGGCCGCGGCTCCTACAATGAGCAGTTCTTC. Protein: CASGILGRGSYNEQFF. The rearrangement links TRBV27 to TRBJ2-1, with a possible D match to TRBD2 (5 bases). Germline V gives CDR1 MNHEY, CDR2 SMNVEV (reference sequence). The length of the CDR3 is 16 residues. Between the trimmed V and J ends, which lost 8 bases and 0 bases, there was a span of 17 bases.

In DNA, the CDR3 is TGTGCCAGTAGTTATCTCCCAGAACAGGCCCTGTGGTCATCCATGAACACTGAAGCTTTCTTT. Translating gives CASSYLPEQALWSSMNTEAFF. The chain links TRBV19 to TRBJ1-1; D is possibly TRBD1 (5 bases). The germline gives CDR1 LNHDA, CDR2 SQIVND (reference sequence). CDR3 length: 21 residues. V was trimmed by 5 bases and J by 0 bases, leaving 31 bases between them.

The CDR3 DNA sequence: TGTGCCAGCAGCTTAAGGGGATACTACAATGAGCAGTTCTTC. The encoded protein is CASSLRGYYNEQFF. The chain joins TRBV5-6 to TRBJ2-1; tentative D call: TRBD1 (5 bases). This CDR3 has 14 residues. V was cut by 2 bases and J by 3 bases, with 9 bases left in between. Germline assignment: CDR1 SGHDT and CDR2 YYEEEE.

This clone was detected only once. The chain employs TRBV28 and TRBJ2-7, with TRBD2 identical over 13 bases. V dropped 2 bases and J dropped 7; count of bases not matched to a gene: 8. CDR3 length: 16 amino acids. CDR1 is MDHEN and CDR2 is SYDVKM in the germline V gene. The CDR3 loop is CASSLRGLAGVSEQYF. CDR3 sequence (DNA): TGTGCCAGCAGTTTACGTGGACTAGCGGGAGTAAGTGAGCAGTACTTC.

This chain connects TRBV29-1 to TRBJ1-1; D perhaps matches TRBD1 (6 bases). The CDR3 runs 13 residues. CDR1 SQVTM and CDR2 ANQGSEA come from the germline V gene. V lost 5 bases, J lost 5 bases, and 15 bases lay in between. In nucleotides, the CDR3 is TGCAGCGTTCAACAGGGAGTAGGAACTGAAGCTTTCTTT. Protein product: CSVQQGVGTEAFF.